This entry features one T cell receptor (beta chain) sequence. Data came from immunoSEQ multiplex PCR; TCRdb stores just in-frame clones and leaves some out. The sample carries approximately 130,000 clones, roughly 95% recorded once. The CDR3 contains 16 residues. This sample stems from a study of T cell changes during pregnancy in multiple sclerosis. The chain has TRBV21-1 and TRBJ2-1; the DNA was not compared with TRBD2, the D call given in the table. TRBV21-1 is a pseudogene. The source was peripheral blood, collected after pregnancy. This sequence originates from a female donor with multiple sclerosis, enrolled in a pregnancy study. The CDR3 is CASSKGKGGSYNEQFF. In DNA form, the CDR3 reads TGTGCCAGCAGCAAAGGCAAGGGAGGGTCCTACAATGAGCAGTTCTTC.